This TCR beta chain was captured by sequencing in a study of T cells after yellow fever vaccination. A single record per CDR3 protein comes from TCRdb applying MiXCR to the 5' RACE reads. The table has some 350,000 distinct CDR3 sequences, more than 8.5% seen once. This clonotype originated in a man between 18 and 29 years old who received the YFV17D yellow fever vaccine. This sample comprised PBMCs, obtained on the day of the first yellow fever vaccination.

In DNA, the CDR3 is TGTGCCAGCAGTGGGGGGCGGACGAATTCACCCCTCCACTTT. Translating it yields CASSGGRTNSPLHF. The chain carries TRBV25-1 and TRBJ1-6; D is perhaps TRBD1 (6 bases). Germline V gene lookup returns CDR1 MGHDK and CDR2 SYGVNS. The CDR3 covers 14 residues. V was cut by 4 bases and J by 7 bases, with 11 bases left in between.